This TCR beta chain was captured by sequencing in a study of beta chain features in type 1 diabetes. Study information: Sorted cells examined across all samples numbered 95 million to 120 million.

Findings and caveats of the study: Moderate yet significant TCRB CDR3 shortening was seen in Type 1 diabetes patients in all four CD4+ subsets. Researchers caution that PCR might favor shorter templates, equally among patients and controls. Cells expressing TCR highly could be over-represented by cDNA sequencing.

Expressed TCRB transcripts were sequenced after all isolated RNA was converted to cDNA. Sequencing was performed with immunoSEQ multiplex PCR; in TCRdb, only in-frame clones are kept and a portion is missing. The repertoire holds about 280,000 clones, with over 14% as singletons. Each of the sorted populations had a purity greater than 95%. Points on this clone: Its antigen is unknown.

This TCR came from a man aged 18 to 29 with type 1 diabetes. Specimen: naive CD4+ T cells from blood.

The CDR3 coding sequence is TGTGCCAGCAGCCCTTCGGCTAATGAAAAACTGTTTTTT. Translating gives CASSPSANEKLFF. This chain links TRBV9 with TRBJ1-4; D remains ambiguous. CDR3 size: 13 residues. V lost 4 bases, J lost 3 bases, and 7 bases lay in between. Germline V lookup: CDR1 SGDLS, CDR2 YYNGEE.